A selection of T cell receptor beta chains follows, all from one sample in a study of blood T cell repertoires in COVID-19. Assay: immunoSEQ multiplex PCR; the TCRdb copy retains only in-frame clones and omits some. The sample includes about 300,000 clones, 89% of them seen just once. Sample: PBMCs or T cells enriched from blood (not recorded which). The receptors derive from a woman aged 45-59 years who had been exposed to COVID-19. CDR3s include the opening cysteine and the closing phenylalanine or tryptophan. The D gene is left open where the match is weak. Rows may omit the clone size; those that give it use once, few, many or a size class.

abundance	j_gene	len	v_gene	d_gene	CDR3nt	CDR3aa
-	TRBJ2-7	14	TRBV5-1	-	TGCGCCAGCAGCTCAAGGAGGGAGCCCTACGAGCAGTACTTC	CASSSRREPYEQYF
-	TRBJ1-2	14	TRBV18	-	TGTGCCAGCTTCCGGGACAACGAGCACTATGGCTACACCTTC	CASFRDNEHYGYTF
-	TRBJ2-1	17	TRBV10-3	-	TGTGCCATCAGCTCCTTCCTTCGGGACACCCAGCCCAATGAGCAGTTCTTC	CAISSFLRDTQPNEQFF
once	TRBJ1-2	14	TRBV19	TRBD1	TGTGCCAGTAGTGGGGGGACAGGGGACTATGGCTACACCTTC	CASSGGTGDYGYTF
-	TRBJ2-1	14	TRBV30	-	TGTGCCTGGAGTAATGGGGCAGGGCCCAATGAGCAGTTCTTC	CAWSNGAGPNEQFF
-	TRBJ2-1	14	TRBV5-1	TRBD1	TGCGCCAGCAGCCGCGGACAGGGAGAAAATGAGCAGTTCTTC	CASSRGQGENEQFF
-	TRBJ2-5	15	TRBV7-9	TRBD1	TGTGCCAGCAGCTCGTGGGGGACAGGGGGCGAGACCCAGTACTTC	CASSSWGTGGETQYF
-	TRBJ1-6	14	TRBV5-1	-	TGCGCCAGCAGCGTACAGGGCAATAATTCACCCCTCCACTTT	CASSVQGNNSPLHF
-	TRBJ2-5	12	TRBV28	-	TGTGCAGCCTCGGGGGTCCAAGAGACCCAGTACTTC	CAASGVQETQYF
-	TRBJ2-1	16	TRBV18	TRBD1	TGTGCCAGCTCACCACAGATTGGGACAGGGACGGGTGAGCAGTTCTTC	CASSPQIGTGTGEQFF
-	TRBJ1-3	12	TRBV30	-	TGTGCCTGGACAGGGTCTGGAAACACCATATATTTT	CAWTGSGNTIYF
-	TRBJ2-7	14	TRBV6-5	-	TGTGCCAGCAACTCAGGGGACGTCTCCTACGAGCAGTACTTC	CASNSGDVSYEQYF
-	TRBJ1-5	15	TRBV6-4	TRBD1	TGTGCCAGCAGTGCGACCGGGACAGCCCTTGAGCCCCAGCATTTT	CASSATGTALEPQHF
-	TRBJ1-5	21	TRBV23-1	-	TGCGCCAGCAGTCAATCCCGGGGATCCGGTTTGACCTGTTATAGCAATCAGCCCCAGCATTTT	CASSQSRGSGLTCYSNQPQHF
-	TRBJ2-3	17	TRBV4-1	TRBD2	TGCGCCAGCAGCCCACGAACTCGGACTAGCGGCACAGATACGCAGTATTTT	CASSPRTRTSGTDTQYF
once	TRBJ1-6	15	TRBV14	-	TGTGCCAGCAGCCAGGCTCTCGGGGTCGGATCACCCCTCCACTTT	CASSQALGVGSPLHF
-	TRBJ2-7	15	TRBV5-6	-	TGTGCCAGCAGCTCCGGGGCCGGGACTTACTACGAGCAGTACTTC	CASSSGAGTYYEQYF
-	TRBJ2-2	18	TRBV11-2	TRBD2	TGTGCCAGCAGCTTGTTTTCTAGCGGGGGGATGAACACCGGGGAGCTGTTTTTT	CASSLFSSGGMNTGELFF
-	TRBJ2-5	12	TRBV5-4	-	TGTGCCAGCAGCTCACCCGGAGAGACCCAGTACTTC	CASSSPGETQYF
-	TRBJ2-4	15	TRBV6-5	-	TGTGCCAGCAGTTACTCAACAGGGACCAAAAACATTCAGTACTTC	CASSYSTGTKNIQYF
-	TRBJ1-5	13	TRBV12-3/TRBV12-4	-	TGTGCCAGCAGTACCTGGACAGATGGGCCCCAGCATTTT	CASSTWTDGPQHF
-	TRBJ2-2	12	TRBV28	-	TGTGCCAGCGCCAGGTTCACCGGGGAGCTGTTTTTT	CASARFTGELFF
-	TRBJ1-2	16	TRBV5-6	TRBD1	TGTGCCAGCAGCTCAACCGGGACAGGGGGCTCCTATGGCTACACCTTC	CASSSTGTGGSYGYTF
-	TRBJ1-1	16	TRBV7-8	-	TGTGCCAGCAGCCCTACTAGGGGGTTCATGAACACTGAAGCTTTCTTT	CASSPTRGFMNTEAFF
-	TRBJ2-7	16	TRBV4-2	TRBD2	TGTGCCAGCAGCCAAGATTTGAGCGGGGGGCACTACGAGCAGTACTTC	CASSQDLSGGHYEQYF
-	TRBJ2-3	15	TRBV7-6	TRBD2	TGTGCCAGCAGCTCAGTCGAGCGGGGGGTAGATACGCAGTATTTT	CASSSVERGVDTQYF
-	TRBJ1-6	20	TRBV5-8	-	TGTGCCAGCAGCTTCATCCCGGGGGGTACCCCCAGCTCCTATAATTCACCCCTCCACTTT	CASSFIPGGTPSSYNSPLHF
-	TRBJ2-5	15	TRBV2	TRBD1	TGTGCCAGCACCAATGACAGGGGGCTTGCGGAGACCCAGTACTTC	CASTNDRGLAETQYF
-	TRBJ2-7	14	TRBV27	TRBD1	TGTGCCAGCAGTCATGGGACAGGGTTGCACGAGCAGTACTTC	CASSHGTGLHEQYF
once	TRBJ1-1	15	TRBV6-5	TRBD1	TGTGCCAGCAGTTACTCCTTGGACAGGGTAACTGAAGCTTTCTTT	CASSYSLDRVTEAFF
-	TRBJ1-6	14	TRBV5-1	-	TGCGCCAGCAGCTTGGCATCAGATCAATCACCCCTCCACTTT	CASSLASDQSPLHF
-	TRBJ1-4	15	TRBV9	TRBD1	TGTGCCAGCAGCGTAATGGGACAGGGTAATGAAAAACTGTTTTTT	CASSVMGQGNEKLFF
-	TRBJ1-2	14	TRBV3-1/TRBV3-2	-	TGTGCCAGCAGCCAAGGTTCGGGGTCGGACGGCTACACCTTC	CASSQGSGSDGYTF
-	TRBJ2-2	16	TRBV9	-	TGTGCCAGCAGCGTAGCTGGACACCCAAACACCGGGGAGCTGTTTTTT	CASSVAGHPNTGELFF
-	TRBJ1-2	17	TRBV9	-	TGTGCCAGCAGCGGTAACCCTACCAGAGCTGAGGGCTATGGCTACACCTTC	CASSGNPTRAEGYGYTF
-	TRBJ2-3	11	TRBV3-1/TRBV3-2	-	TGTGCCAGCAGTCTACGCAATACGCAGTATTTT	CASSLRNTQYF
-	TRBJ1-3	15	TRBV3-1/TRBV3-2	TRBD1	TGTGCCAGCAGCCTAGGACAGGGGGCTGGAAACACCATATATTTT	CASSLGQGAGNTIYF
-	TRBJ1-2	13	TRBV30	TRBD1	TGTGCCTGGAGAGCCGGGACAGGGGACGGCTACACCTTC	CAWRAGTGDGYTF
once	TRBJ1-1	14	TRBV27	-	TGTGCCAGCAACGGGGGAGGAGCGAACACTGAAGCTTTCTTT	CASNGGGANTEAFF
-	TRBJ1-3	15	TRBV28	TRBD1	TGTGCCAGCAGTTTAGGGACAGGGAGTGGAAACACCATATATTTT	CASSLGTGSGNTIYF
-	TRBJ2-1	15	TRBV7-8	TRBD2	TGTGCCAGCAGCTTACCCTACGGGGGGACCGATGAGCAGTTCTTC	CASSLPYGGTDEQFF
-	TRBJ2-2	13	TRBV29-1	-	TGCAGCGTTGACACAGATAACACCGGGGAGCTGTTTTTT	CSVDTDNTGELFF
-	TRBJ1-5	14	TRBV5-1	-	TGCGCCAGCAGCTTGGATGGAGCCGATCAGCCCCAGCATTTT	CASSLDGADQPQHF
-	TRBJ1-2	15	TRBV3-1/TRBV3-2	-	TGTGCCAGCAGCCAAGATCAACAGGCCTTTTATGGCTACACCTTC	CASSQDQQAFYGYTF
-	TRBJ2-3	14	TRBV11-3	TRBD1	TGTGCCAGCAGCTTAGGGGGGACAGCAGATACGCAGTATTTT	CASSLGGTADTQYF
-	TRBJ1-1	12	TRBV6-5	TRBD1	TGTGCCAGTCAGGGGGTGAACACTGAAGCTTTCTTT	CASQGVNTEAFF
-	TRBJ1-2	12	TRBV7-9	-	TGTGCCAGCAGCTTTCTAGGGGTTGGCTACACCTTC	CASSFLGVGYTF
-	TRBJ2-1	13	TRBV6-4	-	TGTGCCAGCAGTGACCAGGGGACGGGTGAGCAGTTCTTC	CASSDQGTGEQFF
-	TRBJ1-4	16	TRBV2	TRBD1	TGTGCCAGCGCCGGACAGGGACTGGCAACTAATGAAAAACTGTTTTTT	CASAGQGLATNEKLFF
-	TRBJ1-2	15	TRBV28	TRBD1	TGTGCCAGCAGTTTTTCGGACAGGGGGCTGGGTGGCTACACCTTC	CASSFSDRGLGGYTF
-	TRBJ2-5	16	TRBV11-2	TRBD2	TGTGCCAGCAGCTTAGAAGTGGGAGGGGATCAGGAGACCCAGTACTTC	CASSLEVGGDQETQYF
-	TRBJ2-7	15	TRBV4-1	TRBD1	TGCGCCAGCAGCCCCGAGGACAGGGGGCTCTACGAGCAGTACTTC	CASSPEDRGLYEQYF
-	TRBJ1-3	14	TRBV3-1/TRBV3-2	-	TGTGCCAGCAGCCTACAGGACTCTGGAAACACCATATATTTT	CASSLQDSGNTIYF